This is a list of T cell receptor beta chains from one sample in a study of technical replicates of blood from four donors. Sequencing used immunoSEQ multiplex PCR; TCRdb keeps in-frame clones, though not all of them. The repertoire holds 45,000 to 60,000 clones, with 95% to 97% as singletons. Sequencing was performed on T cells isolated from PBMCs. The receptors here all came from a human donor in good health. Each CDR3 is given with its conserved first and last residue. D genes are given only for firm matches. The size field is filled for only some rows; it gives once, few, many or a size class.

TGTGCCAGCAGCTTATACCCCCTCGGGGGAGCGGGTAGCTCCTACGAGCAGTACTTC	CASSLYPLGGAGSSYEQYF	TRBJ2-7	TRBV7-6	few	-
TGTGCCTGGAGCGGAACAGGGAAAGGCAATCAGCCCCAGCATTTT	CAWSGTGKGNQPQHF	TRBJ1-5	TRBV30	-	-
TGTGCCAGCAGTTTAGGAGAGGCGACGTACAATGAGCAGTTCTTC	CASSLGEATYNEQFF	TRBJ2-1	TRBV28	-	-
TGTGCCAGTAACAGGGGGACAGGGGGCAATCAGCCCCAGCATTTT	CASNRGTGGNQPQHF	TRBJ1-5	TRBV19	-	TRBD1
TGTGCCAGTAGGGGACTAACCAGCACAGATACGCAGTATTTT	CASRGLTSTDTQYF	TRBJ2-3	TRBV19	-	TRBD2
TGTGCCAGCAGTGCCCCGGTGAGGTCAACCTACGAGCAGTACTTC	CASSAPVRSTYEQYF	TRBJ2-7	TRBV6-1	-	-
TGCAGCGCCCAAATTTACACGGGGAACACTGAAGCTTTCTTT	CSAQIYTGNTEAFF	TRBJ1-1	TRBV29-1	-	-
TGTGCCAGCAGCCAGGCGATGGGGCGGTTCTTC	CASSQAMGRFF	TRBJ2-1	TRBV14	-	-
TGTGCCAGCAGTTTATCGCGATACAGGACAACTAATGAAAAACTGTTTTTT	CASSLSRYRTTNEKLFF	TRBJ1-4	TRBV27	-	-
TGTGCCAGCAGCGAACATGACACAGGGGGCTACGGGGAGCTGTTTTTT	CASSEHDTGGYGELFF	TRBJ2-2	TRBV4-2	-	TRBD1
TGTGCCAGCAGTTCCCACCCGGTCTCACAGGGAAACTATGGCTACACCTTC	CASSSHPVSQGNYGYTF	TRBJ1-2	TRBV28	-	-
TGCGCCAGCAGTCCCGGGACAGGGACAGATACGCAGTATTTT	CASSPGTGTDTQYF	TRBJ2-3	TRBV5-1	-	TRBD1
TGCGCCAGCAGCCTATCAGACAGCTTGAACACTGAAGCTTTCTTT	CASSLSDSLNTEAFF	TRBJ1-1	TRBV4-1	-	-
TGTGCCAGCAGCCTGAACAGAGGGACTGAAGCTTTCTTT	CASSLNRGTEAFF	TRBJ1-1	TRBV7-3	-	-
TGTGCCAGCAGCCTCCCTAGCGGGAGGGCGGGGTTCTTC	CASSLPSGRAGFF	TRBJ2-1	TRBV11-2	-	TRBD2
TGTGCCAGCAGTTTTACAGGGAATTATGGCTACACCTTC	CASSFTGNYGYTF	TRBJ1-2	TRBV27	-	-
TGCGCCAGCAGACTTGGGCAGGGGAGCTACGAGCAGTACTTC	CASRLGQGSYEQYF	TRBJ2-7	TRBV5-1	-	-
TGTGCCAGCAGTGCCATAGCGGGAGCTCAGGACGGGGAGCTGTTTTTT	CASSAIAGAQDGELFF	TRBJ2-2	TRBV6-1	-	TRBD2
TGTGCCAGCAGTTTACAAGACAGTTACAATGAGCAGTTCTTC	CASSLQDSYNEQFF	TRBJ2-1	TRBV27	-	-
TGCGCCAGCAGCCCGCGACAGGGACCCTACGAGCAGTACTTC	CASSPRQGPYEQYF	TRBJ2-7	TRBV5-1	-	TRBD1
TGTGCCAGCAGCGTAGGGTGGGGGGATGACACCGGGGAGCTGTTTTTT	CASSVGWGDDTGELFF	TRBJ2-2	TRBV28	once	-
TGTGCCAGCACCCCTTTGTCGAGCACAGATACGCAGTATTTT	CASTPLSSTDTQYF	TRBJ2-3	TRBV7-8	-	-
TGTGCCAGCAGAAAAGACAGTCTCTTCATCAATCAGCCCCAGCATTTT	CASRKDSLFINQPQHF	TRBJ1-5	TRBV21-1	-	-
TGTGCCAGCAGTTTTTCCCATAGCACAGATACGCAGTATTTT	CASSFSHSTDTQYF	TRBJ2-3	TRBV27	-	-
TGTGCCTGGAGTGGGGGACTAGCGGGAGGTGGCAATGAGCAGTTCTTC	CAWSGGLAGGGNEQFF	TRBJ2-1	TRBV30	-	TRBD2
TGTGCCAGTAGTGTGACAGGGCTTCAGCCCCAGCATTTT	CASSVTGLQPQHF	TRBJ1-5	TRBV19	-	TRBD1
TGTGCCAGCAGCTTAAGGACGACAGGGTATAGGGCAGATACGCAGTATTTT	CASSLRTTGYRADTQYF	TRBJ2-3	TRBV7-2	-	TRBD1
TGTGCCACAACACAGGGGGTTGTCGCTGAAGCTTTCTTT	CATTQGVVAEAFF	TRBJ1-1	TRBV19	-	TRBD1
TGTGCCAGCAGTTTGAGACAGGGCGATGAAGCTTTCTTT	CASSLRQGDEAFF	TRBJ1-1	TRBV27	-	TRBD1
TGCGCCAGCAGCTTGGTGCAGGGGGCCGGAAACACCATATATTTT	CASSLVQGAGNTIYF	TRBJ1-3	TRBV5-1	few	TRBD1
TGTGCCACGTCGCCAGAACTAGGATACGAGCAGTACTTC	CATSPELGYEQYF	TRBJ2-7	TRBV10-3	-	-
TGTGCCAGCACCCGAGAGGGAGGCCTATCCGAGCAGTACTTC	CASTREGGLSEQYF	TRBJ2-7	TRBV6-5	-	-
TGTGCCAGCAGTCCTCAACAGGGAGTTGCAGAGACCCAGTACTTC	CASSPQQGVAETQYF	TRBJ2-5	TRBV6-1	-	-
TGCGCCAGCAGCCATCCCGTAGCGGGAGGGAGTGAGCAGTTCTTC	CASSHPVAGGSEQFF	TRBJ2-1	TRBV4-1	-	TRBD2
TGTGCCAGTAGTCTTGACAGGGACAACTACGAGCAGTACTTC	CASSLDRDNYEQYF	TRBJ2-7	TRBV19	-	TRBD1
TGTGCCAGCAGCTTACCCGAGCGCTTTTATGGCTACACCTTC	CASSLPERFYGYTF	TRBJ1-2	TRBV7-2	-	-
TGTGCCAGCTGGTCAGGGCCAGGTTACGAGCAGTACTTC	CASWSGPGYEQYF	TRBJ2-7	TRBV6-5	-	-
TGTGCCAGCAGTTCGGGACAGGGGGCTAACACCGGGGAGCTGTTTTTT	CASSSGQGANTGELFF	TRBJ2-2	TRBV28	-	TRBD1
TGTGCCAGCAGCTTACGGGGGGCCCAGAGCGAGCAGTACTTC	CASSLRGAQSEQYF	TRBJ2-7	TRBV7-2	-	-
TGTGCCAGCAGTTTAGGAGAGACAGATGATCAGCCCCAGCATTTT	CASSLGETDDQPQHF	TRBJ1-5	TRBV28	-	-
TGTGCCACCAGCACCTTCACCGGGACAGACTACAATGAGCAGTTCTTC	CATSTFTGTDYNEQFF	TRBJ2-1	TRBV15	few	TRBD1
TGTGCCTGGGTACTAGCGGGAGGACCCGGGGAGCAGTACTTC	CAWVLAGGPGEQYF	TRBJ2-7	TRBV30	-	TRBD2
TGTGCCATCTCAGCGGGAGGGTATTACGAGCAGTACTTC	CAISAGGYYEQYF	TRBJ2-7	TRBV10-3	-	TRBD2
TGTGCCAGCAGCTTTAACCTCTACGAGGGGGCGATCTACGAGCAGTACTTC	CASSFNLYEGAIYEQYF	TRBJ2-7	TRBV11-3	-	TRBD1
TGTGCCAGCAGCTTACTTGAGGACAGCGTCCAAGAGACCCAGTACTTC	CASSLLEDSVQETQYF	TRBJ2-5	TRBV7-9	-	-
TGTGCCAGTAGTTTTCTGACGGACGGGGACGAGCAGTACTTC	CASSFLTDGDEQYF	TRBJ2-7	TRBV19	-	-